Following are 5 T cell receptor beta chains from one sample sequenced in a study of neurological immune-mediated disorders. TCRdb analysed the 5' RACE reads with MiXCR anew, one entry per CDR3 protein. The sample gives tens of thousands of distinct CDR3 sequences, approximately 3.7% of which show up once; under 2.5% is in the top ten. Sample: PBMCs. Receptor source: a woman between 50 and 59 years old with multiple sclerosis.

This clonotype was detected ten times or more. The CDR3 sequence: CSARDPRRQTYEQYF. CDR3 in DNA: TGCAGTGCTAGAGACCCCCGGCGGCAGACCTACGAGCAGTACTTC. V usage is TRBV20-1 and J usage is TRBJ2-7; no firm D call. Germline V gene lookup returns CDR1 DFQATT and CDR2 SNEGSKA (reference sequence). This CDR3 is built from 15 residues. Trimming pared 0 bases from V and 2 bases from J, leaving 14 bases between.

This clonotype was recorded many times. CDR3 sequence (DNA): TGCAGTGCTAGAGCCTCAACAGATACGCAGTATTTT. Its translation: CSARASTDTQYF. The V and J genes are TRBV20-1 and TRBJ2-3; D not resolved. Germline V gives CDR1 DFQATT, CDR2 SNEGSKA (reference sequence). This CDR3 region has 12 residues. Trimming stripped 1 base from V and 3 bases from J, with 5 bases between.

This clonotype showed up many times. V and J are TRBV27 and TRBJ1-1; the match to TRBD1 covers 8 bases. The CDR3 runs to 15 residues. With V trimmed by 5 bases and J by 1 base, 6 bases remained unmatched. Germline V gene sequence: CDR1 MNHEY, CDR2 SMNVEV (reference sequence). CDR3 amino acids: CASSPRTGQNTEAFF. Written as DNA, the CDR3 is TGTGCCAGCAGTCCCCGGACAGGGCAGAACACTGAAGCTTTCTTT.

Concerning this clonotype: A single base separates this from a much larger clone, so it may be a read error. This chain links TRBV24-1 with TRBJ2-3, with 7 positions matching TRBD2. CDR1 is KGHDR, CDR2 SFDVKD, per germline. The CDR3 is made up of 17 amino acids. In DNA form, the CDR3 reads TGTGACACCAGTGATATCGGCGGGGGATCTTCCACAGATACGCAGTATTTT. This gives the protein CDTSDIGGGSSTDTQYF.

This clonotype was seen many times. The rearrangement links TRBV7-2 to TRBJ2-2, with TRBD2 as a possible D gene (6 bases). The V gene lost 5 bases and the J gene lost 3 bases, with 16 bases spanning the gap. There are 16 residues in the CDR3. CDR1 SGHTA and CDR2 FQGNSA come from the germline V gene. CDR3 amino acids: CASSPPRDFHTGELFF. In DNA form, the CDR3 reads TGTGCCAGCAGCCCCCCCCGGGACTTTCACACCGGGGAGCTGTTTTTT.